The source of this T cell receptor beta chain is a study of CD8 T cells in Susac syndrome. On this clonotype itself: Its target is not known.

Reverse transcription of about 0.45 to 1 ug RNA was performed with random hexamers. By means of immunoSEQ multiplex PCR, TCR beta CDR3 spanning 54 Vbeta and 13 Jbeta underwent amplification. In TCRdb, the immunoSEQ multiplex PCR reads were re-called with MiXCR into one record per CDR3 protein. The sample carries about 150,000 distinct CDR3 sequences, about 90% recorded once. TEMRA cells were FACS-enriched, and CD8+ and CD4+ T cells were isolated negatively. CDR1 and CDR2 (germline): SGHAT, FQNNGV. The CDR3 totals 15 residues. With 3 bases removed from V and 2 bases from J, the gap between germline ends came to 13 bases. Findings and caveats of the study: Acknowledgment was made by the study that its TCR sequencing and HLA analysis involved a relatively small number of individuals.

The receptor's source is a human donor in good health. The genes are TRBV11-2 and TRBJ2-5, with D possibly TRBD1 on 6 matching bases. Sequenced: CD4+ T cells from PBMCs. In DNA, the CDR3 is TGTGCCAGCAGCTTTAGCTACAGGGCGCAAGAGACCCAGTACTTC. Translation: CASSFSYRAQETQYF.